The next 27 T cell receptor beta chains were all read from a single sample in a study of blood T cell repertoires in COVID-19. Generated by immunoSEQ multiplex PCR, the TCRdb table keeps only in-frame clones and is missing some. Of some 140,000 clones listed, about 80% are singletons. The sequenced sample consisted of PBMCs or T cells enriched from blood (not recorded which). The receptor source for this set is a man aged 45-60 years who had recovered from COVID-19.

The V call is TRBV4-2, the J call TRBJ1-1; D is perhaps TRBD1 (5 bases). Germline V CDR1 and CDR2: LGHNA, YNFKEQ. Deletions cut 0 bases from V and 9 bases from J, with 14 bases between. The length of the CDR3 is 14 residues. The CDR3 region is CASSQDQTDTQAFF. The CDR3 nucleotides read TGTGCCAGCAGCCAAGACCAGACAGATACCCAAGCTTTCTTT.

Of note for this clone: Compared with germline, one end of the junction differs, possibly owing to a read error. The CDR3 protein is CASSEGGTERTTRF. Written as DNA, the CDR3 is TGTGCCAGCAGTGAAGGGGGGACAGAGAGAACAACCCGTTTT. The V and J genes are TRBV6-1 and TRBJ1-4; TRBD1 aligns across 7 bases. In germline, CDR1 is MNHNS, CDR2 SASEGT. This CDR3 is 14 amino acids long.

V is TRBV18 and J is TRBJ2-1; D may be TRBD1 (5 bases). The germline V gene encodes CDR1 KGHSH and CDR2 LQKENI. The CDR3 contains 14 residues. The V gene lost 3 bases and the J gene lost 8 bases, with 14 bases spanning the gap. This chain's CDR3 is CASSPRERSDEQFF. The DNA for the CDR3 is TGTGCCAGCTCACCCAGGGAACGGTCGGATGAGCAGTTCTTC.

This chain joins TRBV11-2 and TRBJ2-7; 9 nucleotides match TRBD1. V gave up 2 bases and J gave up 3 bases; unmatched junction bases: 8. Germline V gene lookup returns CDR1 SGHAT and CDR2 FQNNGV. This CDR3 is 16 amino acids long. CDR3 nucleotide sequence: TGTGCCAGCAGCTTAATCATCGGACAGGGGCTCTACGAGCAGTACTTC. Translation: CASSLIIGQGLYEQYF.

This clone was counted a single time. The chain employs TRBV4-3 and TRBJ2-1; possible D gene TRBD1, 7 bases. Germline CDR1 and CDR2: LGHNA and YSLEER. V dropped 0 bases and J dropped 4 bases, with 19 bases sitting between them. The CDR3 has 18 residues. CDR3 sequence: CASSQDNGGTVFYNEQFF. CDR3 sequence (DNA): TGCGCCAGCAGCCAAGATAATGGCGGGACAGTCTTTTACAATGAGCAGTTCTTC.

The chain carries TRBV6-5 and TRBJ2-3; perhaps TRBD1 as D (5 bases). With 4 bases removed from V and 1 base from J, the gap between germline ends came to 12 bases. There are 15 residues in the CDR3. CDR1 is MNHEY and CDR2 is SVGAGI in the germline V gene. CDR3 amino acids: CASSSRERGTDTQYF. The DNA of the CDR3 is TGTGCCAGCAGTTCCAGGGAAAGGGGCACAGATACGCAGTATTTT.

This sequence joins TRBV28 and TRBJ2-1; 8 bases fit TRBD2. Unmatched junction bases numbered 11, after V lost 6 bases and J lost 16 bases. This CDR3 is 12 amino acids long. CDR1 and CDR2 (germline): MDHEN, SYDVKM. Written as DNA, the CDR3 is TGTGCCAGCAGAACCCAGACTAGCGTGTTTTTCTTC. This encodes CASRTQTSVFFF.

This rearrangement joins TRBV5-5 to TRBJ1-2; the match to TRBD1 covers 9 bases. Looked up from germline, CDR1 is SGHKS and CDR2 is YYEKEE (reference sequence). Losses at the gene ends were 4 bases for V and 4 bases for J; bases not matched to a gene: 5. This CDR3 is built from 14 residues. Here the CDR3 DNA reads TGTGCCAGCAGCGAGCCGGGACAGGGCTATGGCTACACCTTC. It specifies CASSEPGQGYGYTF.

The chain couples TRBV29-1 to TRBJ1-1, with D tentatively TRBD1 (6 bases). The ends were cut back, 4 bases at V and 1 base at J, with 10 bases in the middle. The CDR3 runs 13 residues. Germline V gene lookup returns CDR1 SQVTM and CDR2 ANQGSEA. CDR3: CSVGEGGNTEAFF. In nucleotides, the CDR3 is TGCAGCGTTGGGGAGGGGGGGAACACTGAAGCTTTCTTT.

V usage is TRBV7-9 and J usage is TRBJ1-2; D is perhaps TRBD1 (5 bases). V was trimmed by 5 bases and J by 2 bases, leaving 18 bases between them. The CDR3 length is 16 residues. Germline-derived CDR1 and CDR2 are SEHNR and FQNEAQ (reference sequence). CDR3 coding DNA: TGTGCCAGCAGCCCAGCCCAGGGTTTCATGAACTATGGCTACACCTTC. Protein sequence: CASSPAQGFMNYGYTF.

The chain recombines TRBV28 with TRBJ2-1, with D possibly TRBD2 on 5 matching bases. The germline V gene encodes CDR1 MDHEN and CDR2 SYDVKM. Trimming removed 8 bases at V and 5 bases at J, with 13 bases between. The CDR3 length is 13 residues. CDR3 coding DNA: TGTGCCAGCGGGGAGTATCGGGACAATGAGCAGTTCTTC. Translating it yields CASGEYRDNEQFF. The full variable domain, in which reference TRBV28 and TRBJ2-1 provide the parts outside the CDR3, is DVKVTQSSRYLVKRTGEKVFLECVQDMDHENMFWYRQDPGLGLRLIYFSYDVKMKEKGDIPEGYSVSREKKERFSLILESASTNQTSMYLCASGEYRDNEQFFGPGTRLTVL.

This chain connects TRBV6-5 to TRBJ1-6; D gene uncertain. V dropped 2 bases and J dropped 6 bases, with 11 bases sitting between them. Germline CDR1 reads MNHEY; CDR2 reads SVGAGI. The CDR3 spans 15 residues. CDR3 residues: CASSYDRGPNSPLHF. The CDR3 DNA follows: TGTGCCAGCAGTTACGACCGCGGTCCTAATTCACCCCTCCACTTT.

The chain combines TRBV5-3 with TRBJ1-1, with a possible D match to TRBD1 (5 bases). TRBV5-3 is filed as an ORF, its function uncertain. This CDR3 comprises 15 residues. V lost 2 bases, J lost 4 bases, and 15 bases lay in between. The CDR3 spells CARSLLYRRSTEAFF. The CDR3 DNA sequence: TGTGCCAGAAGCTTATTATACAGGCGGAGCACTGAAGCTTTCTTT.

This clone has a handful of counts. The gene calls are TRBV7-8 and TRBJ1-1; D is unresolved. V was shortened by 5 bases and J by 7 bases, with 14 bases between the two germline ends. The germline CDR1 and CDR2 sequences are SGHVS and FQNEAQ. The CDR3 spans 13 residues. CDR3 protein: CASSRRDPSEAFF. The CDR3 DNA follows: TGTGCCAGCAGCCGGCGGGATCCCAGTGAAGCTTTCTTT.

CDR3 nucleotides: TGTGCCACCAGTGATTTTTCGCTAGCGGGCACAGATACGCAGTATTTT. It translates to CATSDFSLAGTDTQYF. This chain connects TRBV24-1 to TRBJ2-3, with 7 bases matching TRBD2. The CDR3 consists of 16 residues. V lost 1 base, J lost 1 base, and 4 bases stayed unmatched. In germline, CDR1 is KGHDR, CDR2 SFDVKD.

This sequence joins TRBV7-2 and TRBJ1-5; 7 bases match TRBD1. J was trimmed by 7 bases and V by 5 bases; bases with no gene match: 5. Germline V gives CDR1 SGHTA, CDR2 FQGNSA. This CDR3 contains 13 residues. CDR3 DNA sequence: TGTGCCAGCAGCGGAACGGGACAGCAGCCCCAGCATTTT. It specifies CASSGTGQQPQHF.

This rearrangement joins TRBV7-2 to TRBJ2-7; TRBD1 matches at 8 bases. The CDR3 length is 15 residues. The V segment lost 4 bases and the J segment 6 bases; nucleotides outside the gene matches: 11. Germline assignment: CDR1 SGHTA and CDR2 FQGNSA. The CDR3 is CASSSRTGSLIEQYF. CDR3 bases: TGTGCCAGCAGCTCACGGACAGGGAGTCTAATCGAGCAGTACTTC.

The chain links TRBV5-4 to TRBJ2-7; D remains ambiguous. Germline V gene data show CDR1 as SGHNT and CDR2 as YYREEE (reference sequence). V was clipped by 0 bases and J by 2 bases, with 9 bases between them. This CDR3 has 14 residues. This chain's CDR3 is CASSLAVPPYEQYF. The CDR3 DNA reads TGTGCCAGCAGCTTGGCGGTCCCACCCTACGAGCAGTACTTC.

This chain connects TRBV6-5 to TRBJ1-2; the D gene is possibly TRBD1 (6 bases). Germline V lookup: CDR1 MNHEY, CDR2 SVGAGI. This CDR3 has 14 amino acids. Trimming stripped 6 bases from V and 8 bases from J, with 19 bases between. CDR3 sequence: CASSRQVRVEGYTF. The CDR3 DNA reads TGTGCCAGCAGCCGACAGGTTCGAGTAGAAGGCTACACCTTC.

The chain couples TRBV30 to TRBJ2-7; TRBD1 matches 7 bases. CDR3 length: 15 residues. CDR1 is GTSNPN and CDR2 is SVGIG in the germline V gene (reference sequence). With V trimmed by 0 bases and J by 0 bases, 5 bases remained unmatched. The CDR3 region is CAWSVSGQVSYEQYF. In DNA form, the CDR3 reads TGTGCCTGGAGTGTATCCGGACAGGTCTCCTACGAGCAGTACTTC.

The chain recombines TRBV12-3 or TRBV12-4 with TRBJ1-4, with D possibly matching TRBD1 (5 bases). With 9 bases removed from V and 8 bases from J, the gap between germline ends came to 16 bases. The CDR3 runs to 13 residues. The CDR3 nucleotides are TGTGCCAGTACCGACAGTTTTGGGGAAAAACTGTTTTTT. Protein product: CASTDSFGEKLFF.

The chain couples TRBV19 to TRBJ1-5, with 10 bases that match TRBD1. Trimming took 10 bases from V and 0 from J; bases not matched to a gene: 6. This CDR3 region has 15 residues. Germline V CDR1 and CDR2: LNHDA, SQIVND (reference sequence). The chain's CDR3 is CATRDRGYSNQPQHF. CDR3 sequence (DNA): TGTGCCACCCGGGACAGGGGATATAGCAATCAGCCCCAGCATTTT. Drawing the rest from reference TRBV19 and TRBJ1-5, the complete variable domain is DGGITQSPKYLFRKEGQNVTLSCEQNLNHDAMYWYRQDPGQGLRLIYYSQIVNDFQKGDIAEGYSVSREKKESFPLTVTSAQKNPTAFYLCATRDRGYSNQPQHFGDGTRLSIL.

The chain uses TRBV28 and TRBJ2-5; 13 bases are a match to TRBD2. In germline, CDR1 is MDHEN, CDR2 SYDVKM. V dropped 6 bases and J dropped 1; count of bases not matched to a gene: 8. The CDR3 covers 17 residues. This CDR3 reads CASRRLAGGPTQETQYF. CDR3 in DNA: TGTGCCAGCAGACGACTAGCGGGGGGTCCAACCCAAGAGACCCAGTACTTC. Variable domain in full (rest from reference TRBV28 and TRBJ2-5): DVKVTQSSRYLVKRTGEKVFLECVQDMDHENMFWYRQDPGLGLRLIYFSYDVKMKEKGDIPEGYSVSREKKERFSLILESASTNQTSMYLCASRRLAGGPTQETQYFGPGTRLLVL.

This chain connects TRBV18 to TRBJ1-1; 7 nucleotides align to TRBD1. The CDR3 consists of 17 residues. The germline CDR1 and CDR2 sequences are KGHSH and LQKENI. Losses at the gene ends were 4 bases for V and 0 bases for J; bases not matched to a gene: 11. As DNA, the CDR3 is TGTGCCAGCTCACTGGAGACAGGGAGCTTGATGAACACTGAAGCTTTCTTT. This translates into CASSLETGSLMNTEAFF.

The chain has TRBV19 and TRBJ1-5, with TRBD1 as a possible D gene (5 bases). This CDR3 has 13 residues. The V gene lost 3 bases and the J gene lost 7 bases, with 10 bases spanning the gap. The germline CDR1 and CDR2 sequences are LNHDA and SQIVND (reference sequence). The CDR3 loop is CASSIIQGQPQHF. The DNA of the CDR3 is TGTGCCAGTAGTATCATCCAGGGCCAGCCCCAGCATTTT.

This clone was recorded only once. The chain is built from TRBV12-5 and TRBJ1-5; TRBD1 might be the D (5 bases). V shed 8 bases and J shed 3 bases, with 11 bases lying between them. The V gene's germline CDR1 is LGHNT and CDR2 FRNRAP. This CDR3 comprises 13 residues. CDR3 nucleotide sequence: TGTGCTAGTTCTCAAGGGGACAATCAGCCCCAGCATTTT. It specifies CASSQGDNQPQHF.

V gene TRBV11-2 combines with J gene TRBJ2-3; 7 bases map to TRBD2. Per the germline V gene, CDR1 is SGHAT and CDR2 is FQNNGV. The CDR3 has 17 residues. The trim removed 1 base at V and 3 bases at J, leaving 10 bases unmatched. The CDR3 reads CASSLVSGTIKTDTQYF. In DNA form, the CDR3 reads TGTGCCAGCAGCTTAGTTTCCGGGACTATAAAGACAGATACGCAGTATTTT.